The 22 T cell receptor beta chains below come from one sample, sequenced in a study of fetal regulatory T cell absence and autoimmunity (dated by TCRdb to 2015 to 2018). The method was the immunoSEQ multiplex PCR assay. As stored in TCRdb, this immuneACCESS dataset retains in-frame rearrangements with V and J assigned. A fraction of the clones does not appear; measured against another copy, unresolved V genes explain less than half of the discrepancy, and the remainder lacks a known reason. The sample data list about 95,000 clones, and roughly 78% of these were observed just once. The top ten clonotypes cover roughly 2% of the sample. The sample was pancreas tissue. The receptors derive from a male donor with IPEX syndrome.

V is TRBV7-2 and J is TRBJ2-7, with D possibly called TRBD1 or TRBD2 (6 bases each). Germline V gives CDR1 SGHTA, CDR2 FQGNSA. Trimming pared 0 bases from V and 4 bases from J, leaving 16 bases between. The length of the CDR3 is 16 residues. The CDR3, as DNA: TGTGCCAGCAGCTTAGCCTTTACGGGGGCCTTGTACGAGCAGTACTTC. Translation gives CASSLAFTGALYEQYF. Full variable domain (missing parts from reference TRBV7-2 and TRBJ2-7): GAGVSQSPSNKVTEKGKDVELRCDPISGHTALYWYRQSLGQGLEFLIYFQGNSAPDKSGLPSDRFSAERTGGSVSTLTIQRTQQEDSAVYLCASSLAFTGALYEQYFGPGTRLTVT.

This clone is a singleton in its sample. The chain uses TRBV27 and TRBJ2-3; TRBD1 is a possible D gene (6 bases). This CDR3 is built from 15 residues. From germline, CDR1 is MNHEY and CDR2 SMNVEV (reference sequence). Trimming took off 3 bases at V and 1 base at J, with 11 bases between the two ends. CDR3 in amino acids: CASSFTGWGTDTQYF. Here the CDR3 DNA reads TGTGCCAGCAGTTTCACAGGGTGGGGCACAGATACGCAGTATTTT.

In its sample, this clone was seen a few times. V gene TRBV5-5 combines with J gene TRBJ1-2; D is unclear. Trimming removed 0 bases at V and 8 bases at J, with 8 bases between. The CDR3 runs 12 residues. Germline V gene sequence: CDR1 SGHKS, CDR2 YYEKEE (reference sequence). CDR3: CASSLGRLGYTF. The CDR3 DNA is TGTGCCAGCAGCTTGGGGCGCCTCGGCTACACCTTC.

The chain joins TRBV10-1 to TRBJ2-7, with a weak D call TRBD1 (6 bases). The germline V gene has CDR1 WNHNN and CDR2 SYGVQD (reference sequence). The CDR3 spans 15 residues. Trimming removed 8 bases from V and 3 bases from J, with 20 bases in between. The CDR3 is CASSEGAGDVYEQYF. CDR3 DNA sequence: TGCGCCAGCTCCGAAGGGGCAGGGGACGTCTACGAGCAGTACTTC.

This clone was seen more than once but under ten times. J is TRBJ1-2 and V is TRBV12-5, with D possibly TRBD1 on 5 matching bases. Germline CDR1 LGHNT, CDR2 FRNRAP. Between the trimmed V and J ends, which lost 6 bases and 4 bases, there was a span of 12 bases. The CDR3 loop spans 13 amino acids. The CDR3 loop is CASGLRGPYGYTF. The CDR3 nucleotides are TGTGCTAGTGGCCTACGGGGCCCCTATGGCTACACCTTC.

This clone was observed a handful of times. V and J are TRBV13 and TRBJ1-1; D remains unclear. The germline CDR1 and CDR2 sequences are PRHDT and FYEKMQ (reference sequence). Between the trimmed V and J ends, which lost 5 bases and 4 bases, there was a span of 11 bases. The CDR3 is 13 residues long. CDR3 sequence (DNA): TGTGCCAGCAGCCCAGGACGGTCCACTGAAGCTTTCTTT. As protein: CASSPGRSTEAFF.

The CDR3 DNA sequence: TGCGCCAGCAGCTTGGGACTAGCGGGAGTAGATGGGGCTTTATACACAGATACGCAGTATTTT. Encoded protein: CASSLGLAGVDGALYTDTQYF. This chain connects TRBV5-1 to TRBJ2-3; TRBD2 matches 12 bases. Trimming took 0 bases from V and 2 from J; bases not matched to a gene: 16. The CDR3 consists of 21 residues. Germline assignment: CDR1 SGHRS and CDR2 YFSETQ. Combining the CDR3 with reference TRBV5-1 and TRBJ2-3 gives the whole variable domain KAGVTQTPRYLIKTRGQQVTLSCSPISGHRSVSWYQQTPGQGLQFLFEYFSETQRNKGNFPGRFSGRQFSNSRSEMNVSTLELGDSALYLCASSLGLAGVDGALYTDTQYFGPGTRLTVL.

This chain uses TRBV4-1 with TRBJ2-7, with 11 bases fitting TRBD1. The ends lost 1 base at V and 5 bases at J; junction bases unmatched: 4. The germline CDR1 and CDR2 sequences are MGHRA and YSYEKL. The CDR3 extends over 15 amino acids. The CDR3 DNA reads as TGCGCCAGCAGCCAAGTATGGACAGGGGGCAACGAGCAGTACTTC. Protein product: CASSQVWTGGNEQYF.

CDR3 sequence: CASSLDYDGYTF. The CDR3 DNA follows: TGTGCCAGCAGCTTGGATTATGATGGCTACACCTTC. The V and J genes are TRBV5-8 and TRBJ1-2; D call uncertain. V dropped 0 bases and J dropped 6 bases, with 6 bases sitting between them. The CDR3 length is 12 residues. Germline CDR1 and CDR2: SGHTS and YDEGEE.

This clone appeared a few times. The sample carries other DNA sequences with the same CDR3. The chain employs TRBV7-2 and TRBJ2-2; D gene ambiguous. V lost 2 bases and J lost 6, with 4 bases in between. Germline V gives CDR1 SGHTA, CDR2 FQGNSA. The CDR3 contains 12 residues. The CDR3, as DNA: TGTGCCAGCAGCTTATTGGCCGGGGAGCTGTTTTTT. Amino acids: CASSLLAGELFF.

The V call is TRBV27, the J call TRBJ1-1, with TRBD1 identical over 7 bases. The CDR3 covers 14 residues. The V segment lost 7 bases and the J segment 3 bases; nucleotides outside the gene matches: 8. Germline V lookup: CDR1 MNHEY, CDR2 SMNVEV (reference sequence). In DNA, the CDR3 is TGTGCCAGCACCCAGACAGGGAAGGACACTGAAGCTTTCTTT. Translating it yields CASTQTGKDTEAFF.

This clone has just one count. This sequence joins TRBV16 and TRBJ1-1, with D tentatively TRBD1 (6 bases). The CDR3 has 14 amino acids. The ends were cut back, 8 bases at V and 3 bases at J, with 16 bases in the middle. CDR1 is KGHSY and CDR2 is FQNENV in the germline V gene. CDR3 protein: CASQIDRTYTEAFF. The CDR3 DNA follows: TGTGCCAGCCAGATCGACAGGACCTACACTGAAGCTTTCTTT.

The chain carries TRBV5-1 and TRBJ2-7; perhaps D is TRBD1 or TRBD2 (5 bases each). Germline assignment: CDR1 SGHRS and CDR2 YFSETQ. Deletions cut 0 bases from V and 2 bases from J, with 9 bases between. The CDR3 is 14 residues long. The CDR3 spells CASSLGGRPYEQYF. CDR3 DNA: TGCGCCAGCAGCTTGGGGGGGAGACCCTACGAGCAGTACTTC. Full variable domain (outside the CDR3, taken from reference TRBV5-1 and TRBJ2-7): KAGVTQTPRYLIKTRGQQVTLSCSPISGHRSVSWYQQTPGQGLQFLFEYFSETQRNKGNFPGRFSGRQFSNSRSEMNVSTLELGDSALYLCASSLGGRPYEQYFGPGTRLTVT.

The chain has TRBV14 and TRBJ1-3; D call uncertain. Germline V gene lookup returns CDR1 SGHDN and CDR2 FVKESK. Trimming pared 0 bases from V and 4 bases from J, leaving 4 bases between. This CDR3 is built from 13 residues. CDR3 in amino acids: CASSQDFGNTIYF. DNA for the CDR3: TGTGCCAGCAGCCAAGATTTCGGAAACACCATATATTTT.

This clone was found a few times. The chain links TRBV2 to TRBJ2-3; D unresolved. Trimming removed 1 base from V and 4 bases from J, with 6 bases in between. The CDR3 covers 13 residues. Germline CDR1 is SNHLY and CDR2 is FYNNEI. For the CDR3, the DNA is TGTGCCAGCAGTGAAGAGGGCCCAGATACGCAGTATTTT. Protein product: CASSEEGPDTQYF.

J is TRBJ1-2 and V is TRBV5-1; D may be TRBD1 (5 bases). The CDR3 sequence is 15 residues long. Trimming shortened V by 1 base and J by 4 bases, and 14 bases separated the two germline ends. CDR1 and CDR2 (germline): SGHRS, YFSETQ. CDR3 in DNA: TGCGCCAGCAGCTTGTATGTGGGGCTCGGCTATGGCTACACCTTC. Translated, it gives CASSLYVGLGYGYTF.

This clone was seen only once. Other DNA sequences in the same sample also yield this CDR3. The CDR3 DNA is TGTGCCAGCAGTTACACAAACTATGGCTACACCTTC. Its protein product is CASSYTNYGYTF. The rearrangement uses TRBV6-6 and TRBJ1-2; D remains ambiguous. Germline V lookup: CDR1 MNHNY, CDR2 SVGAGI (reference sequence). The CDR3 spans 12 residues. The V gene lost 2 bases and the J gene lost 2 bases, with 3 bases spanning the gap.

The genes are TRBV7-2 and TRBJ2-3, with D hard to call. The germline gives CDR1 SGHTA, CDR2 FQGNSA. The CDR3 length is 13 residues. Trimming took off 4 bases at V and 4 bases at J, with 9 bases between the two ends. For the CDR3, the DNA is TGTGCCAGCAGCTCCCAGATCCCAGATACGCAGTATTTT. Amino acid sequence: CASSSQIPDTQYF.

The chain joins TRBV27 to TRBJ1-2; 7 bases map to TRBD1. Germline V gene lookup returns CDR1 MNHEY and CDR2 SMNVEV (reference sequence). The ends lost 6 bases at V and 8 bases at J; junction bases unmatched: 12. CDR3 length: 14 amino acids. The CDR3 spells CASRPRQGISGYTF. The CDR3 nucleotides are TGTGCCAGCAGGCCTAGACAGGGAATCTCCGGCTACACCTTC.

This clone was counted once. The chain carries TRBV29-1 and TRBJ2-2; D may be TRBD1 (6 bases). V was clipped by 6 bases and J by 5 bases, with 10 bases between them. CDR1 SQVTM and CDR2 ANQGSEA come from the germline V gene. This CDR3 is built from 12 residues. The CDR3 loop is CSVEQGTGELFF. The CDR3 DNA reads TGCAGCGTCGAACAGGGAACCGGGGAGCTGTTTTTT.

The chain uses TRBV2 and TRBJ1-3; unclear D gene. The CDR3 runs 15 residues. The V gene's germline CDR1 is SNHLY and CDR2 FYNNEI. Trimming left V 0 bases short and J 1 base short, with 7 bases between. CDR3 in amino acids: CASSEAGFSGNTIYF. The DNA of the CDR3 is TGTGCCAGCAGTGAAGCAGGATTTTCTGGAAACACCATATATTTT.

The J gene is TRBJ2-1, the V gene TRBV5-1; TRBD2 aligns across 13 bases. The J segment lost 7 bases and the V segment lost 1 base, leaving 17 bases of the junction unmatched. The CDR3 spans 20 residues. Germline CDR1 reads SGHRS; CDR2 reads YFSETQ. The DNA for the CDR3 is TGCGCCAGCAGCTTGAGTGGGGCGCAGGGACTAGCGGGGCTTCGAAATGAGCAGTTCTTC. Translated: CASSLSGAQGLAGLRNEQFF.